These T cell receptor beta chains were read from a single sample in a study of T cells in Graves' hyperthyroidism and ophthalmopathy. Using its own MiXCR run on the multiplex PCR reads, TCRdb lists one record per CDR3 protein. The sample yields around 350,000 distinct CDR3 sequences, approximately 16% seen once. Sequenced: blood. These receptors all stem from a woman aged 60-75 years with Graves' ophthalmopathy. CDR3s include the opening cysteine and the closing phenylalanine or tryptophan. The order of the fields is CDR3 DNA, CDR3 protein, CDR3 length, D gene, clone size, V gene, J gene. A D gene is named only where the DNA matches it firmly. Clone size appears in some rows only: once, few, many, or a class for an expanded clone.

TGTGCCAGCAACGGACAGAACACCGGGGAGCTGTTTTTT	CASNGQNTGELFF	13	.	few	TRBV6-1	TRBJ2-2
TGCAGTGCTAGAGACCCCGGGAGCGGGAGGGCCATCGGGGAGCTGTTTTTT	CSARDPGSGRAIGELFF	17	TRBD2	few	TRBV20-1	TRBJ2-2
TGTGCCAGCAGTGCGGGACAGGCCAGGGAGACCCAGTACTTC	CASSAGQARETQYF	14	TRBD1	many	TRBV6-1	TRBJ2-5
TGTGCCAGCAGCAACCCGACAGGGGGCCCAGAGACCCAGTACTTC	CASSNPTGGPETQYF	15	TRBD1	many	TRBV11-2	TRBJ2-5
TGTGCCAGCAGTCAAAGCGGGACAAATACGCAGTATTTT	CASSQSGTNTQYF	13	.	many	TRBV28	TRBJ2-3
TGTGCCAGCAGCTGGGGGCTATCCTACAATGAGCAGTTCTTC	CASSWGLSYNEQFF	14	.	many	TRBV7-9	TRBJ2-1
TGTGCCAGCAGCGAGCGACAGGGAAGGTACGAGCAGTACTTC	CASSERQGRYEQYF	14	TRBD1	many	TRBV9	TRBJ2-7
TGTGCCAGCAGCCCCCGGGGTACCAATGAGCAGTTCTTC	CASSPRGTNEQFF	13	.	many	TRBV3-1	TRBJ2-1
TGTGCCACCAGCAGAGCTAAGGACAGTAGCAATCAGCCCCAGCATTTT	CATSRAKDSSNQPQHF	16	.	many	TRBV15	TRBJ1-5
TGCAGTGCTAGAGGGAGGAGGGGACGCTCCTACGAGCAGTACTTC	CSARGRRGRSYEQYF	15	.	many	TRBV20-1	TRBJ2-7
TGTACCAGCAGCACCGTCGGGACAGGGGGCGCCGGGGAGCTGTTTTTT	CTSSTVGTGGAGELFF	16	TRBD1	few	TRBV6-5	TRBJ2-2
TGTGCCAGCAGCCCCACGGCGGGATCAGATACGCAGTATTTT	CASSPTAGSDTQYF	14	.	many	TRBV5-5	TRBJ2-3
TGTGCCAGCAGTGGGAGGGTTACAGATACGCAGTATTTT	CASSGRVTDTQYF	13	.	many	TRBV2	TRBJ2-3
TGTGCCAGCAGCAGACTAGCGAGTAGCACAGATACGCAGTATTTT	CASSRLASSTDTQYF	15	TRBD2	many	TRBV7-9	TRBJ2-3
TGTGCCAGCAGCTTACCCGTCGCGGGAGCAGGGGAGACCCAGTACTTC	CASSLPVAGAGETQYF	16	TRBD2	many	TRBV7-8	TRBJ2-5
TGTGCCAGTAGTATAGCACATCCTTACAATGAGCAGTTCTTC	CASSIAHPYNEQFF	14	.	few	TRBV19	TRBJ2-1
TGTGCCAGCAGCCGGCAGGGTGCCGGGGAGCTGTTTTTT	CASSRQGAGELFF	13	.	many	TRBV3-1	TRBJ2-2
TGTGCCAGCAGTTTCTCCCCCCTCTCCTACGAGCAGTACTTC	CASSFSPLSYEQYF	14	.	many	TRBV28	TRBJ2-7
TGTGCCAGCAGCCCGGGGACTAGCGGGTGGTACAATGAGCAGTTCTTC	CASSPGTSGWYNEQFF	16	TRBD2	.	TRBV12-3/TRBV12-4	TRBJ2-1
TGTGCCAGCAGTTCCCGCAGCCAAGAGACCCAGTACTTC	CASSSRSQETQYF	13	.	.	TRBV28	TRBJ2-5
TGTGCCAGCAGCCCAGCCGGGGAGCTTGAGCAGTTCTTC	CASSPAGELEQFF	13	.	many	TRBV7-8	TRBJ2-1
TGTGCCAGCTCACCACCCGATGGGCTAGCGGGTGGGTCCTACAATGAGCAGTTCTTC	CASSPPDGLAGGSYNEQFF	19	TRBD2	few	TRBV18	TRBJ2-1
TGTGCCAGCAGCTCTGATTTTACCGGGTGGAGCTCCTACAATGAGCAGTTCTTC	CASSSDFTGWSSYNEQFF	18	.	.	TRBV7-9	TRBJ2-1
TGTACCAGCAGCCCCCGGGACAGGGGCTCTGGGGCCAACGTCCTGACTTTC	CTSSPRDRGSGANVLTF	17	TRBD1	many	TRBV3-1	TRBJ2-6
TGTGCTAGCTCACCCCAGCATCGGGGTGGCAATGAGCAGTTCTTC	CASSPQHRGGNEQFF	15	.	.	TRBV18	TRBJ2-1
TGTGCCATCGGAGGGGGCTCTACTAATGAAAAACTGTTTTTT	CAIGGGSTNEKLFF	14	TRBD1	few	TRBV10-3	TRBJ1-4
TGTGCCAGCAGCCCCAGGGGAAATGATAATGAGCAGTTCTTC	CASSPRGNDNEQFF	14	.	few	TRBV7-9	TRBJ2-1
TGTGCCAGCAGTAAGACAGGGGGCGTAAACACTGAAGCTTTCTTT	CASSKTGGVNTEAFF	15	TRBD1	.	TRBV7-2	TRBJ1-1
TGTGCCAGCAGTTCAAGGACAGGGTACACTGAAGCTTTCTTT	CASSSRTGYTEAFF	14	TRBD1	many	TRBV12-3/TRBV12-4	TRBJ1-1
TGTGCCAGCAGAATCGGGGACTACAACACTGAAGCTTTCTTT	CASRIGDYNTEAFF	14	.	many	TRBV12-3/TRBV12-4	TRBJ1-1
TGCGCCAGCAGGATGGGGAATGGTGAAAAACTGTTTTTT	CASRMGNGEKLFF	13	.	few	TRBV5-1	TRBJ1-4
TGTGCCAGCAGGACAGCGAACACTGAAGCTTTCTTT	CASRTANTEAFF	12	.	few	TRBV28	TRBJ1-1
TGTGCCAGCAGCTTCCAGGTTTCGAACTATGGCTACACCTTC	CASSFQVSNYGYTF	14	.	many	TRBV5-5	TRBJ1-2
TGTGCCAGCTCACCAGGGGCTGGGCTAGCGGGAGAGTACGAGCAGTACTTC	CASSPGAGLAGEYEQYF	17	TRBD2	.	TRBV18	TRBJ2-7
TGTGCCAGCACCGGTGCGGGAGAGACCCAGTACTTC	CASTGAGETQYF	12	.	many	TRBV2	TRBJ2-5
TGTGCCAGCAGCCCGGGACTAGCGGGAAGAACCGGGGAGCTGTTTTTT	CASSPGLAGRTGELFF	16	TRBD2	many	TRBV11-2	TRBJ2-2
TGCAGCGTTGAAGATCTTTGGACAGGGGGGAATAGCAATCAGCCCCAGCATTTT	CSVEDLWTGGNSNQPQHF	18	TRBD1	many	TRBV29-1	TRBJ1-5
TGTGCCAGCAGTGAGCTCGGGACAGGGCTCCCCCATGAAAAACTGTTTTTT	CASSELGTGLPHEKLFF	17	TRBD1	few	TRBV25-1	TRBJ1-4
TGTGCCAGCAGATCGGACAGGGGCAATGAGCAGTTCTTC	CASRSDRGNEQFF	13	TRBD1	few	TRBV6-1	TRBJ2-1
TGCGCCAGCAGCTTGGCCACTAGCGGCAATGAGCAGTTCTTC	CASSLATSGNEQFF	14	TRBD2	many	TRBV5-1	TRBJ2-1
TGTGCCAGTAGTACTGGGACAGGGGCTTACTCTGGGGCCAACGTCCTGACTTTC	CASSTGTGAYSGANVLTF	18	TRBD1	.	TRBV19	TRBJ2-6
TGTGCCAGCAGCTTGGAGGGACTGCCAGGGACCAATGAGCAGTTCTTC	CASSLEGLPGTNEQFF	16	.	many	TRBV7-2	TRBJ2-1
TGCGCCAGCAGCTTTGGACTAGCGACCTACGAGCAGTACTTC	CASSFGLATYEQYF	14	TRBD2	many	TRBV5-1	TRBJ2-7
TGTGCCAGCAGGGGTCCCACGGGGGCGCAGTATTTT	CASRGPTGAQYF	12	.	many	TRBV2	TRBJ2-3
TGTGCCAGCAGCTTGGCCCTATCAGGGGTGGGCAATCAGCCCCAGCATTTT	CASSLALSGVGNQPQHF	17	.	.	TRBV5-5	TRBJ1-5
TGTGCCAGCAGTTACGGAGGACAGGGCGATACGCAGTATTTT	CASSYGGQGDTQYF	14	TRBD1	.	TRBV6-2/TRBV6-3	TRBJ2-3
TGCAGTGCTAGCCTCAGAGTCGACAATCAGCCCCAGCATTTT	CSASLRVDNQPQHF	14	.	many	TRBV20-1	TRBJ1-5
TGTGCCAGCAGCAAAACCGGGACTACCACTGAGCAGTTCTTC	CASSKTGTTTEQFF	14	TRBD2	many	TRBV3-1	TRBJ2-1
TGCAGCGATCTTAGCGGGATGTCCAATGAGCAGTTCTTC	CSDLSGMSNEQFF	13	TRBD2	.	TRBV29-1	TRBJ2-1
TGCGCCAGCAGCTTGGACGGGACTAGCAGGGCCTACGAGCAGTACTTC	CASSLDGTSRAYEQYF	16	TRBD2	many	TRBV5-1	TRBJ2-7
TGCGCCAGCAGCTCTTTCTTAATAGCGGGAAAAGGGGATGAGCAGTTCTTC	CASSSFLIAGKGDEQFF	17	TRBD2	many	TRBV5-1	TRBJ2-1
TGTGCCAGCTCACCTCGACAGTCGAACACCGGGGAGCTGTTTTTT	CASSPRQSNTGELFF	15	.	many	TRBV18	TRBJ2-2